This T cell receptor (beta chain) was profiled in a study of T cell responses to AZD1222 COVID-19 vaccine. Using immunoSEQ multiplex PCR, the repertoire was profiled, and TCRdb retains in-frame clones only, with some absent. The sample has 95,000 to 150,000 clones, 70% to 90% seen once. This CDR3 has 15 amino acids. Germline lookup yields CDR1 LGHDT and CDR2 YNNKEL (reference sequence). Trimming pared 1 base from V and 5 bases from J, leaving 9 bases between. Material: peripheral blood, obtained on day 0 of AZD1222 vaccination. The source of this sequence is an adult in good health. The chain combines TRBV3-1 (or the pseudogene TRBV3-2) with TRBJ1-6; D gene ambiguous. The CDR3 here is CASSQGAVNNSPLHF. CDR3 sequence (DNA): TGTGCCAGCAGCCAAGGGGCGGTGAATAATTCACCCCTCCACTTT.